This T cell receptor (beta chain) came from a study of T cell changes during pregnancy in multiple sclerosis. Germline loops: CDR1 SGHDT, CDR2 YYEEEE. The CDR3 runs to 16 residues. Trimming shortened V by 4 bases and J by 3 bases, and 14 bases separated the two germline ends. Generated by immunoSEQ multiplex PCR, the TCRdb table keeps only in-frame clones and is missing some. Of under 75,000 clones listed, nearly 95% are singletons. The source material was CD4+ T cells from peripheral blood mononuclear cells, sampled after pregnancy. This clonotype originated in a female donor with multiple sclerosis, enrolled in a pregnancy study. The rearrangement links TRBV5-6 to TRBJ1-6; a possible D gene is TRBD1 (5 bases). CDR3 coding DNA: TGTGCCAGCAGCACCCGACAGAGATACTATAATTCACCCCTCCACTTT. It yields the protein CASSTRQRYYNSPLHF.